These T cell receptor beta chains were read from a single sample in a study of Ad26.COV2.S vaccination and SARS-CoV-2 variants. Profiling relied on immunoSEQ multiplex PCR, and the TCRdb table lists in-frame clones only, not all of them. The sample contains around 400,000 clones, 75% to 95% of which appear only once. Sequences were derived from peripheral blood, sampled in a trial of Ad26.COV2.S vaccine versus placebo. The receptors here all came from a person aged 18-65 years who received the Ad26.COV2.S COVID-19 vaccine or a placebo. Both conserved end residues are part of each CDR3. D genes are given only for firm matches. Rows may omit the clone size; those that give it use once, few, many or a size class.

D gene,clone size,J gene,V gene,CDR3 protein,CDR3 DNA
.,.,TRBJ1-4,TRBV29-1,CSVPGGALGKLFF,TGCAGCGTTCCCGGGGGAGCGTTAGGAAAACTGTTTTTT
.,.,TRBJ2-3,TRBV5-4,CASSKPSNYATDTQYF,TGTGCCAGCAGCAAACCTAGCAATTATGCCACAGATACGCAGTATTTT
.,.,TRBJ2-1,TRBV20-1,CSASLAESSYNEQFF,TGCAGTGCTAGTTTGGCGGAGAGCTCCTACAATGAGCAGTTCTTC
.,.,TRBJ2-7,TRBV7-2,CASSREAGRNYEQYF,TGTGCCAGCAGCCGTGAAGCGGGCCGCAACTACGAGCAGTACTTC
.,.,TRBJ2-7,TRBV3-1/TRBV3-2,CASSQGTHSGEQYF,TGTGCCAGCAGCCAAGGGACCCATTCGGGGGAGCAGTACTTC
.,.,TRBJ1-1,TRBV6-1,CASSEYVNEAFF,TGTGCCAGCAGTGAGTACGTTAATGAAGCTTTCTTT
.,.,TRBJ2-5,TRBV3-1/TRBV3-2,CASSHGETQYF,TGTGCCAGCAGCCATGGCGAGACCCAGTACTTC
TRBD2,.,TRBJ2-5,TRBV5-1,CASGPTSGGETQYF,TGCGCCAGCGGCCCGACTAGCGGAGGAGAGACCCAGTACTTC
.,.,TRBJ1-5,TRBV9,CASSLEGQGQPQHF,TGTGCCAGCAGCCTGGAGGGGCAGGGTCAGCCCCAGCATTTT
.,few,TRBJ2-5,TRBV7-2,CASSLSGDQETQYF,TGTGCCAGCAGCTTATCGGGAGACCAAGAGACCCAGTACTTC
TRBD1,.,TRBJ2-2,TRBV7-9,CASSSPGQQTGELFF,TGTGCCAGCAGCTCGCCGGGACAGCAAACCGGGGAGCTGTTTTTT
.,.,TRBJ2-3,TRBV18,CASSPPSTDTQYF,TGTGCCAGCTCACCGCCTAGCACAGATACGCAGTATTTT
.,.,TRBJ2-7,TRBV2,CASSEGVLTFYEQYF,TGTGCCAGCAGTGAGGGCGTCCTAACATTCTACGAGCAGTACTTC
.,.,TRBJ1-1,TRBV5-1,CASSLTGPYTEAFF,TGCGCCAGCAGCTTGACAGGGCCCTACACTGAAGCTTTCTTT
.,.,TRBJ2-7,TRBV4-1,CASSQVDGSYEQYF,TGCGCCAGCAGCCAAGTTGACGGGTCCTACGAGCAGTACTTC
.,.,TRBJ2-2,TRBV7-3,CASSLTGPSPRTGELFF,TGTGCCAGCAGCTTAACGGGACCATCCCCCCGCACCGGGGAGCTGTTTTTT
.,.,TRBJ1-2,TRBV6-5,CASRDDFAYGYTF,TGTGCCAGCAGGGACGATTTCGCCTATGGCTACACCTTC
.,.,TRBJ1-1,TRBV9,CASSRTLNTEAFF,TGTGCCAGCAGCCGTACCTTGAACACTGAAGCTTTCTTT
.,.,TRBJ2-5,TRBV3-1/TRBV3-2,CASSQEGERTQYF,TGTGCCAGCAGCCAAGAGGGGGAGAGAACCCAGTACTTC
.,.,TRBJ2-7,TRBV10-3,CAIGGKGYEQYF,TGTGCCATCGGGGGGAAGGGGTACGAGCAGTACTTC
TRBD2,.,TRBJ2-1,TRBV4-1,CASSQEASGRSEQFF,TGCGCCAGCAGCCAAGAGGCTAGCGGGAGATCCGAGCAGTTCTTC
TRBD1,.,TRBJ1-6,TRBV9,CASSEGTGGSPLHF,TGTGCCAGCAGCGAAGGGACAGGGGGTTCACCCCTCCACTTT
.,.,TRBJ2-5,TRBV21-1,CASSKTAKTQYF,TGTGCCAGCAGCAAGACAGCGAAGACCCAGTACTTC
TRBD2,.,TRBJ2-2,TRBV15,CATSRGLAAGELFF,TGTGCCACCAGCAGAGGACTAGCGGCCGGGGAGCTGTTTTTT
.,.,TRBJ2-3,TRBV7-6,CASSSRKGTDTQYF,TGTGCCAGCAGTTCCAGGAAAGGCACAGATACGCAGTATTTT
.,few,TRBJ1-5,TRBV19,CASSITGGNQPQHF,TGTGCCAGTAGTATAACCGGAGGCAATCAGCCCCAGCATTTT
.,.,TRBJ2-1,TRBV24-1,CATSEWGEQFF,TGTGCCACCAGTGAGTGGGGTGAGCAGTTCTTC
.,few,TRBJ1-5,TRBV5-8,CASRDRVFSNQPQHF,TGTGCCAGCAGGGATAGGGTCTTTAGCAATCAGCCCCAGCATTTT
TRBD1,.,TRBJ1-5,TRBV27,CASSSHPGGWEPQHF,TGTGCCAGCAGTTCTCACCCAGGGGGCTGGGAGCCCCAGCATTTT